This T cell receptor (beta chain) comes out of a study of blood T cell repertoires in COVID-19. Looking at the study overall: COVID-19 samples, acute and convalescent, were from the United States, Italy and Spain.

The data were produced by immunoSEQ multiplex PCR, yet TCRdb's version contains in-frame clones alone and is incomplete. The table includes a few hundred thousand clones, around 81% detected once. Germline assignment: CDR1 MNHEY and CDR2 SVGEGT. V gave up 2 bases and J gave up 5 bases, with 9 bases separating them. This CDR3 region has 13 residues. V usage is TRBV6-2 or TRBV6-3 and J usage is TRBJ1-1; tentatively, D is TRBD1 (5 bases). Sample: PBMCs or T cells enriched from blood (not recorded which). This receptor was taken from a man aged 50 to 59 who had recovered from COVID-19. The CDR3 loop is CASSYPGSTEAFF. The CDR3 nucleotides are TGTGCCAGCAGTTACCCAGGGTCGACTGAAGCTTTCTTT.